Here is one T cell receptor (beta chain) with its context. Antigen specificity is unknown. Trimming removed 2 bases from V and 8 bases from J, with 13 bases in between. Germline V gives CDR1 SGHKS, CDR2 YYEKEE (reference sequence). There are 14 residues in the CDR3. This entry is derived from a study of shared clonotypes between healthy human individuals. On the study more broadly: Plates per donor: three CD4 naive, three CD4 memory, two CD8 naive, one CD8 memory.

The donor cohort consisted entirely of Caucasian adults residing in Nashville, Tennessee. Study outcomes and limitations: Clonotypes not shared had lower generation probabilities than those common to all four donors.

Each sorted subset replicate got 200 ng genomic DNA, 25,000 to 30,000 genomes. TCRdb's table, derived via immunoSEQ multiplex PCR, lists solely in-frame clones and lacks some. Of 850,000 to 1,200,000 clones listed, about 77% were seen once; the top ten hold roughly 1.5%. This TCR came from a man younger than 35 in good health. The chain recombines TRBV5-5 with TRBJ1-4; no firm D call. The specimen was memory CD4+ T cells sorted from blood. Noted subset: CD45RA-negative fraction. CDR3 nucleotides: TGTGCCAGCAGCTTAGCCCCCAACTTAGAAAAACTGTTTTTT. As protein: CASSLAPNLEKLFF. Full variable domain (remainder filled in from reference TRBV5-5 and TRBJ1-4): DAGVTQSPTHLIKTRGQQVTLRCSPISGHKSVSWYQQVLGQGPQFIFQYYEKEERGRGNFPDRFSARQFPNYSSELNVNALLLGDSALYLCASSLAPNLEKLFFGSGTQLSVL.